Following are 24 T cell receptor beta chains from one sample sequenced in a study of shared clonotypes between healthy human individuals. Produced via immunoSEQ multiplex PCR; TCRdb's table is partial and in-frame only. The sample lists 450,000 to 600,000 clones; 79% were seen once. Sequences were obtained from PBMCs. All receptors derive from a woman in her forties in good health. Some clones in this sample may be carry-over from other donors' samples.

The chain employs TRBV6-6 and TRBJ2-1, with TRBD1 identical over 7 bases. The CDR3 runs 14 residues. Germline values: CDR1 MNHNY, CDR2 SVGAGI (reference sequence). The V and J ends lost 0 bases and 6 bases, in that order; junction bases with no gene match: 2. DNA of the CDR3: TGTGCCAGCAGTTACTCAGACAGGGTCAATGAGCAGTTCTTC. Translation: CASSYSDRVNEQFF.

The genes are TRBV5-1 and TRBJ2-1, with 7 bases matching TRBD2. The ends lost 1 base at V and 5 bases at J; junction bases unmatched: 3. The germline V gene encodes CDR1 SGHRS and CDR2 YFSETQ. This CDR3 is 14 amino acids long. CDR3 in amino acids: CASSLQLANNEQFF. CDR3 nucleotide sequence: TGCGCCAGCAGCTTGCAACTAGCGAACAATGAGCAGTTCTTC.

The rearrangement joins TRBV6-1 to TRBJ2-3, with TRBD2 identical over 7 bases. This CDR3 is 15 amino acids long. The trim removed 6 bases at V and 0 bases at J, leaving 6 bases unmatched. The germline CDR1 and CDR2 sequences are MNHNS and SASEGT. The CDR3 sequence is CASRASGASTDTQYF. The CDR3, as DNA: TGTGCCAGCAGGGCAAGCGGGGCTAGCACAGATACGCAGTATTTT.

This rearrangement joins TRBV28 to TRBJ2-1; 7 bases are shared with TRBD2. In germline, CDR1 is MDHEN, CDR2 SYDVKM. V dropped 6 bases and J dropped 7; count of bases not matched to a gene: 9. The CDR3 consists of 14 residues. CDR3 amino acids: CASRAGPAPNEQFF. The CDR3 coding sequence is TGTGCCAGCAGAGCGGGACCAGCCCCGAATGAGCAGTTCTTC.

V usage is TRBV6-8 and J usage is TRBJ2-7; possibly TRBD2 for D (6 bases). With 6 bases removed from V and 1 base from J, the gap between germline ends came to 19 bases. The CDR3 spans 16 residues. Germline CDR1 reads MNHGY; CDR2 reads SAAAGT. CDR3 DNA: TGTGCCAGCAGCTCCTTCCGGGACTCAAGTTCCTACGAGCAGTACTTC. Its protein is CASSSFRDSSSYEQYF.

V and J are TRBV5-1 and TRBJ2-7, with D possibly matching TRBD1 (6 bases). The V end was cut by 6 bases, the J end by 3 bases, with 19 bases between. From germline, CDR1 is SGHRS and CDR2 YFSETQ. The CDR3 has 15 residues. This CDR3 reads CASTRGGQDGYEQYF. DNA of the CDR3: TGCGCCAGCACCCGTGGGGGACAAGATGGCTACGAGCAGTACTTC.

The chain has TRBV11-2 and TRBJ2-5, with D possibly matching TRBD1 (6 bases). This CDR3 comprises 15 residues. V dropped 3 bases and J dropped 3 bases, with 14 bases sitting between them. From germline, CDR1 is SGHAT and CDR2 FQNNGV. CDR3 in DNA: TGTGCCAGCAGCTTTTCTTACAGGGCGAAAGAGACCCAGTACTTC. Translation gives CASSFSYRAKETQYF.

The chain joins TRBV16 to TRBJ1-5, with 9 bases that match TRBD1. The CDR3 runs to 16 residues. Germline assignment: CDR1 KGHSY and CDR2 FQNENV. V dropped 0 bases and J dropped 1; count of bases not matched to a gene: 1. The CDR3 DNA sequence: TGTGCCAGCAGCCAATCGGACAGGGGCAGCAATCAGCCCCAGCATTTT. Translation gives CASSQSDRGSNQPQHF.

The CDR3 spells CASRVASTDTQYF. The CDR3, as DNA: TGTGCCAGCAGAGTAGCTAGCACAGATACGCAGTATTTT. This sequence joins TRBV6-1 and TRBJ2-3; D gene uncertain. Germline V CDR1 and CDR2: MNHNS, SASEGT. The CDR3 loop spans 13 amino acids. Deletions cut 6 bases from V and 0 bases from J, with 7 bases between.

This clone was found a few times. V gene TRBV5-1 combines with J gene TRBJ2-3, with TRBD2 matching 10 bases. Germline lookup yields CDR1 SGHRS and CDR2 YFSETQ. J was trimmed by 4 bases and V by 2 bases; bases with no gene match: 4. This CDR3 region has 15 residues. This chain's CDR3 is CASSLAGGPADTQYF. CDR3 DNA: TGCGCCAGCAGCTTAGCGGGAGGGCCAGCAGATACGCAGTATTTT.

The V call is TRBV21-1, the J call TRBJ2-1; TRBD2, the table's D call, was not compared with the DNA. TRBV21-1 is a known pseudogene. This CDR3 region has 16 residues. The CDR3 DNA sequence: TGTGCCAGCAGCAAAGAGCTGACTAGAGGGAACGATGAGCAGTTCTTC. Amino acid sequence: CASSKELTRGNDEQFF.

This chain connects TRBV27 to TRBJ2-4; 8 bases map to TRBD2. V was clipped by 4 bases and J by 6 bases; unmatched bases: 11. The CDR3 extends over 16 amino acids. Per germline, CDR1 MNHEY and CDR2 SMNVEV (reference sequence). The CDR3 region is CASSSRMRSGGNIQYF. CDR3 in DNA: TGTGCCAGCAGTTCCCGAATGCGCAGCGGGGGAAACATTCAGTACTTC.

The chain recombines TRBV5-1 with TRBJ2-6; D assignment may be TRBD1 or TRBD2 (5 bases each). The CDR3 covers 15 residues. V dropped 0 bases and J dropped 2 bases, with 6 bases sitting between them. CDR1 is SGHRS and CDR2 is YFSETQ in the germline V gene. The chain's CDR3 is CASSLGGAGANVLTF. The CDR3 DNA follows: TGCGCCAGCAGCTTGGGAGGGGCTGGGGCCAACGTCCTGACTTTC.

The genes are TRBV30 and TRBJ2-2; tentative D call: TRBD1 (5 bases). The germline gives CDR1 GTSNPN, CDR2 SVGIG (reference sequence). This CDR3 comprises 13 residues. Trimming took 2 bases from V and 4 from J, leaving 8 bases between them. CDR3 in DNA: TGTGCCTGGAGTAGCAGGGTCACCGGGGAGCTGTTTTTT. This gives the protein CAWSSRVTGELFF.

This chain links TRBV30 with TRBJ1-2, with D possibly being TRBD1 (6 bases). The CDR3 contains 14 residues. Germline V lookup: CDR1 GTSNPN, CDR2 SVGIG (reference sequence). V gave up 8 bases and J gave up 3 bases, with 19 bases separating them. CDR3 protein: CAPRMGGADYGYTF. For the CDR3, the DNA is TGTGCCCCCCGCATGGGGGGCGCGGACTATGGCTACACCTTC.

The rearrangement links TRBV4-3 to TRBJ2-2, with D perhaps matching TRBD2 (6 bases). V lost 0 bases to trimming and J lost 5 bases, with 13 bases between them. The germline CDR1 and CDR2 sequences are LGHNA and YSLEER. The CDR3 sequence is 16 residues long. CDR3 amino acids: CASSQDHGGSTGELFF. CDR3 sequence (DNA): TGCGCCAGCAGCCAAGATCATGGGGGGAGTACCGGGGAGCTGTTTTTT.

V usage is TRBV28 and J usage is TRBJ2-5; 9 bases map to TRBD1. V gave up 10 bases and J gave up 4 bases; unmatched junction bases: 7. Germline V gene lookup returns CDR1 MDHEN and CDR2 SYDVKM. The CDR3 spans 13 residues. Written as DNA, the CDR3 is TGTGCCACCGTACAGGGGGCGCGAGAGACCCAGTACTTC. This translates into CATVQGARETQYF.

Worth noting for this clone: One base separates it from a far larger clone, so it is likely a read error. CDR3 amino acids: CASSQTQESSYEQYF. Here the CDR3 DNA reads TGTGCCAGCAGCCAAACCCAGGAGAGCTCCTACGAGCAGTACTTC. The chain uses TRBV4-2 and TRBJ2-7, with D unresolved. The V gene lost 2 bases and the J gene lost 0 bases, with 11 bases spanning the gap. The CDR3 consists of 15 residues. Germline assignment: CDR1 LGHNA and CDR2 YNFKEQ.

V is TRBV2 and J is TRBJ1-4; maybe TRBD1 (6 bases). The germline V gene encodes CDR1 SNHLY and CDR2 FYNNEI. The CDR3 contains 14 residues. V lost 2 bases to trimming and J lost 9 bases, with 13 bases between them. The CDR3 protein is CASSERGGRKKLFF. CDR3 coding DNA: TGTGCCAGCAGTGAACGAGGGGGGAGGAAAAAACTGTTTTTT.

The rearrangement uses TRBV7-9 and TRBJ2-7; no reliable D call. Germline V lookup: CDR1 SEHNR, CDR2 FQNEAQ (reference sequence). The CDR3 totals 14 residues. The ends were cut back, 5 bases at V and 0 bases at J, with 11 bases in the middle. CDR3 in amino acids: CASSHTVSSYEQYF. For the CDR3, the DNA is TGTGCCAGCAGCCACACAGTAAGCTCCTACGAGCAGTACTTC.

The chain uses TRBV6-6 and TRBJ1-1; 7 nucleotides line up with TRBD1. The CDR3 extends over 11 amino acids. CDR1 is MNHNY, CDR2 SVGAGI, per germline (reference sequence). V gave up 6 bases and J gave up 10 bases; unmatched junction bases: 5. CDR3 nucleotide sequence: TGTGCCAGCAGGACAGGGTTCCCAGCTTTCTTT. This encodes CASRTGFPAFF.

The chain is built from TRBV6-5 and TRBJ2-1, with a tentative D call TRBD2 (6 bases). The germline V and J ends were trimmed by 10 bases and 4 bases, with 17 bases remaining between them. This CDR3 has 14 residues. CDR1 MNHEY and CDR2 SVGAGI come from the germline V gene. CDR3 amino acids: CATLAEAGYNEQFF. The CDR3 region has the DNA TGTGCCACCCTGGCGGAGGCGGGATACAATGAGCAGTTCTTC.

DNA of the CDR3: TGTGCCAGCAGCGCTGGGACATCCTCTCTTCGGGCCAACGTCCTGACTTTC. Its protein product is CASSAGTSSLRANVLTF. The gene calls are TRBV11-2 and TRBJ2-6, with a tentative D call TRBD1 (6 bases). Trimming removed 5 bases from V and 5 bases from J, with 19 bases in between. This CDR3 contains 17 residues. The germline V gene encodes CDR1 SGHAT and CDR2 FQNNGV.

This CDR3 reads CASQQDMNTEAFF. The CDR3 DNA reads as TGCGCCAGCCAACAGGACATGAACACTGAAGCTTTCTTT. This sequence joins TRBV5-1 and TRBJ1-1; a weak D match, TRBD1 (5 bases). This CDR3 has 13 amino acids. V was trimmed by 7 bases and J by 0 bases, leaving 10 bases between them. Germline-derived CDR1 and CDR2 are SGHRS and YFSETQ.